This T cell receptor (beta chain) was observed in a study of cytomegalovirus exposure and HLA in healthy donors listed by TCRdb under 2017. About the full investigation: The 666 repertoires of the first cohort and the 95 to 150 validation repertoires were produced on the same platform, according to a later analysis. High-throughput TCR immunosequencing, statistical association of individual TCRs with disease status, and machine learning were combined to predict cytomegalovirus infection status. The study was designed to test whether signatures of past pathogen exposure could be identified by cataloging public T cell receptors. A separate validation cohort of 100 to 150 different subjects was used in addition to the approximately 610-subject first cohort. The study at large found these results: The classifier was reported to diagnose cytomegalovirus status with high specificity and sensitivity in both the original and validation cohorts. The authors suggested that the approach could potentially be extended to other disease states and immunological phenotypes. All 110 or so repertoires were used to score co-occurrence in the validation cohort in a later analysis, because that analysis had no HLA typing for the cohort. The study listed 164 TCR beta chains as associated with cytomegalovirus. A later analysis found that TCRs clustered in the first cohort also tended to co-occur in the 130 or so validation repertoires, with 94% of cluster scores above 0. A few of the identified cytomegalovirus-associated TCR beta chains were confirmed in vitro to be specific for cytomegalovirus antigens. While some public TCRs were present in many individuals, most TCR sequences turned up only very rarely across donors.

Trimming costs V 8 bases and J 2 bases, and their ends lie 12 bases apart. CDR1 and CDR2, looked up from the germline V gene, are WSHSY and SAAADI. The CDR3, cysteine through phenylalanine, is 13 amino acids long. Kept here is only the CDR3 DNA, which spans 39 bases and is read in frame from base 1. As to this clone: No cognate antigen has been identified for it. Per-base qualities were not stored, and no clone one base away is much larger.

Donors formed part of the validation cohort, which comprised 120 subjects and was distinct from the first cohort of 670 or so subjects. The library was generated by the immunoSEQ multiplex PCR assay. On the study's bioinformatics: To diagnose cytomegalovirus status from the catalog of TCR beta chain sequences, a statistical classification framework was built. Here the immuneACCESS table is served through TCRdb, limited to in-frame sequences with V and J called. Missing clones are a known gap in these copies; in checked studies unresolved V genes cover under half, and the rest lacks a known reason. The DNA was the basis for D and trimming; V, J and clone size are from that table. For this sample the table gives about 130,000 clones, of which approximately 89% were detected only once. Together, the top ten hold more than 0.95% of the sample.

Sample: PBMCs. Recombination joined TRBV10-2 with TRBJ1-1; perhaps TRBD1 is the D gene, with 6 bases matching. The clonotype originates from a woman aged 18-29 years in good health and CMV-seronegative. The DNA reads TGCGCCAGCGGACTGACAGGTAACACTGAAGCTTTCTTT. Its protein is CASGLTGNTEAFF.